Below, 22 T cell receptor beta chains from the same sample are listed, as sequenced in a study of glioma-infiltrating T cells after dendritic cell vaccination. Sequenced by immunoSEQ multiplex PCR; TCRdb stores in-frame clones only, minus some. The sample contains about 90,000 clones, approximately 87% of which appear only once. The specimen comprised blood, sampled before dendritic cell vaccination. Source of these receptors: a human donor with glioblastoma.

The rearrangement links TRBV5-1 to TRBJ1-2, with 9 bases identical to TRBD1. Trimming cost V 0 bases and J 8 bases; bases outside gene matches: 8. CDR1 is SGHRS, CDR2 YFSETQ, per germline. This CDR3 is built from 15 residues. DNA of the CDR3: TGCGCCAGCAGCTTGGCTACAGGGGGCCCTGGAGGCTACACCTTC. Translated, it gives CASSLATGGPGGYTF.

The chain joins TRBV5-1 to TRBJ2-1, with TRBD2 matching 11 bases. The CDR3 covers 16 residues. CDR1 SGHRS and CDR2 YFSETQ come from the germline V gene. With V trimmed by 0 bases and J by 7 bases, 6 bases remained unmatched. DNA for the CDR3: TGCGCCAGCAGCTTGGTTAGCGGGAGGGCCCTGAATGAGCAGTTCTTC. Its translation: CASSLVSGRALNEQFF.

The chain combines TRBV6-5 with TRBJ1-2, with TRBD1 matching over 10 bases. V shed 7 bases and J 8 bases; nucleotides not matched to a gene: 13. This CDR3 spans 15 amino acids. CDR1 is MNHEY, CDR2 SVGAGI, per germline. For the CDR3, the DNA is TGTGCCAGCACCCGAGGGGACAGGGGTAGTGCGGGCTACACCTTC. It codes for CASTRGDRGSAGYTF.

The gene calls are TRBV9 and TRBJ2-7; 8 bases match TRBD2. The J segment lost 3 bases and the V segment lost 3 bases, leaving 17 bases of the junction unmatched. The germline gives CDR1 SGDLS, CDR2 YYNGEE. The CDR3 totals 18 residues. In DNA form, the CDR3 reads TGTGCCAGCAGCGCTACTCGCCTTGGCGGGAGGCTTTACTACGAGCAGTACTTC. Translation: CASSATRLGGRLYYEQYF.

The V and J genes are TRBV28 and TRBJ1-2, with D possibly being TRBD1 (5 bases). The CDR3 has 12 amino acids. Trimming pared 5 bases from V and 5 bases from J, leaving 9 bases between. The V gene's germline CDR1 is MDHEN and CDR2 SYDVKM. CDR3 nucleotide sequence: TGTGCCAGCAGTGAGGACATATATGGCTACACCTTC. Translating it yields CASSEDIYGYTF.

The gene calls are TRBV27 and TRBJ2-7, with D maybe TRBD2 (5 bases). The ends were cut back, 2 bases at V and 7 bases at J, with 9 bases in the middle. CDR3 length: 12 residues. From germline, CDR1 is MNHEY and CDR2 SMNVEV (reference sequence). The CDR3 protein is CASSLTTGEQYF. Here the CDR3 DNA reads TGTGCCAGCAGTTTAACGACGGGGGAGCAGTACTTC.

V and J are TRBV6-1 and TRBJ1-5; TRBD1 matches 7 bases. This CDR3 is 16 amino acids long. Per germline, CDR1 MNHNS and CDR2 SASEGT. V lost 4 bases, J lost 2 bases, and 8 bases stayed unmatched. DNA for the CDR3: TGTGCCAGCAGTGCCGCGACAGGGATGGGCAATCAGCCCCAGCATTTT. Encoded protein: CASSAATGMGNQPQHF.

The V gene is TRBV2, the J gene TRBJ2-3, with TRBD1 identical over 7 bases. The CDR3 contains 15 residues. CDR1 is SNHLY and CDR2 is FYNNEI in the germline V gene. Trimming at V came to 4 bases and at J to 2 bases, leaving 6 bases not matched to a gene. DNA for the CDR3: TGTGCCAGCAGTGGACAGGGAATTCCCACAGATACGCAGTATTTT. It yields the protein CASSGQGIPTDTQYF.

The table lists this clone with a few counts. This chain joins TRBV7-3 and TRBJ2-7; D is ambiguous. This CDR3 comprises 15 residues. Germline CDR1 reads SGHTA; CDR2 reads FQGTGA. The ends were cut back, 1 base at V and 3 bases at J, with 13 bases in the middle. This chain's CDR3 is CASSLIGSSNYEQYF. The CDR3 nucleotides read TGTGCCAGCAGCTTAATTGGTAGTAGCAACTACGAGCAGTACTTC.

V and J are TRBV5-1 and TRBJ2-7; possible D gene TRBD2, 7 bases. Trimming removed 5 bases at V and 3 bases at J, with 15 bases between. The CDR3 has 14 residues. CDR1 is SGHRS and CDR2 is YFSETQ in the germline V gene. Written as DNA, the CDR3 is TGCGCCAGCAGAGCGAGGGGGGGGCACTACGAGCAGTACTTC. It encodes CASRARGGHYEQYF.

The rearrangement uses TRBV10-3 and TRBJ2-7, with 7 bases aligning to TRBD1. The trim removed 5 bases at V and 6 bases at J, leaving 10 bases unmatched. CDR3 size: 14 residues. CDR1 is ENHRY and CDR2 is SYGVKD in the germline V gene. DNA of the CDR3: TGTGCCATCAGTAATGACAGGGTTCCCAGCGAGCAGTACTTC. Translation: CAISNDRVPSEQYF.

The CDR3 sequence is CASSLVGYHGYTF. The CDR3 region has the DNA TGTGCCAGCAGCTTGGTGGGCTATCATGGCTACACCTTC. This sequence joins TRBV5-8 and TRBJ1-2; D is ambiguous. V was trimmed by 0 bases and J by 6 bases, leaving 9 bases between them. Germline CDR1 and CDR2: SGHTS and YDEGEE. The length of the CDR3 is 13 residues.

V and J are TRBV19 and TRBJ2-3; tentatively, D is TRBD1 (5 bases). This CDR3 has 16 amino acids. Germline V CDR1 and CDR2: LNHDA, SQIVND (reference sequence). Between the trimmed V and J ends, which lost 8 bases and 3 bases, there was a span of 21 bases. In DNA form, the CDR3 reads TGTGCCAGTTCAACTTTAGGGGATTTTGGGACAGATACGCAGTATTTT. Translated: CASSTLGDFGTDTQYF.

V is TRBV27 and J is TRBJ1-2; 7 nucleotides match TRBD1. The germline V gene has CDR1 MNHEY and CDR2 SMNVEV (reference sequence). The CDR3 spans 13 residues. V shed 5 bases, J shed 5 bases, and the junction held 5 bases outside the gene matches. The CDR3 DNA follows: TGTGCCAGCAGTCAACAGGGGCAGTATGGCTACACCTTC. Its translation: CASSQQGQYGYTF.

The CDR3 DNA reads as TGTGCCAGCACCCGGGGGACGTTCACCGGGGAGCTGTTTTTT. Encoded protein: CASTRGTFTGELFF. This sequence joins TRBV27 and TRBJ2-2, with D possibly being TRBD2 (6 bases). With 7 bases removed from V and 4 bases from J, the gap between germline ends came to 13 bases. CDR3 size: 14 residues. Germline values: CDR1 MNHEY, CDR2 SMNVEV (reference sequence).

The chain uses TRBV7-9 and TRBJ1-2, with TRBD1 as a possible D gene (5 bases). Trimming took 0 bases from V and 7 from J, leaving 12 bases between them. This CDR3 is built from 14 residues. Germline lookup yields CDR1 SEHNR and CDR2 FQNEAQ (reference sequence). CDR3 DNA sequence: TGTGCCAGCAGCTTAGCCACGAGCGGGGGTGGCTACACCTTC. Its protein is CASSLATSGGGYTF.

The chain has TRBV19 and TRBJ1-3; 8 bases fit TRBD1. The germline V gene has CDR1 LNHDA and CDR2 SQIVND (reference sequence). The CDR3 contains 17 residues. Trimming removed 5 bases from V and 2 bases from J; junction bases left unmatched: 11. In nucleotides, the CDR3 is TGTGCCAGTAGTTCTCCCCAACGGACAGGGCCTGGAAACACCATATATTTT. This sequence encodes CASSSPQRTGPGNTIYF.

The chain combines TRBV14 with TRBJ1-5, with D perhaps TRBD1 (6 bases). CDR3 length: 13 amino acids. CDR1 is SGHDN and CDR2 is FVKESK in the germline V gene. With 3 bases removed from V and 7 bases from J, the gap between germline ends came to 10 bases. The CDR3 nucleotides are TGTGCCAGCAGCCAGTCCCAGGGGCAGCCCCAGCATTTT. Translated, it gives CASSQSQGQPQHF.

The chain is built from TRBV7-3 and TRBJ2-1; D not certain. Trimming took off 5 bases at V and 10 bases at J, with 18 bases between the two ends. The CDR3 is 14 residues long. Germline loops: CDR1 SGHTA, CDR2 FQGTGA. The CDR3 sequence is CASSPQFPLGEQFF. CDR3 in DNA: TGTGCCAGCAGCCCCCAGTTCCCCTTGGGCGAGCAGTTCTTC.

The chain links TRBV15 to TRBJ1-2; D uncertain. Trimming stripped 0 bases from V and 3 bases from J, with 5 bases between. Germline loops: CDR1 LNHNV, CDR2 YYDKDF (reference sequence). This CDR3 has 13 amino acids. The chain's CDR3 is CATSRDQDYGYTF. The CDR3 DNA is TGTGCCACCAGCAGAGATCAGGACTATGGCTACACCTTC.

The rearrangement joins TRBV25-1 to TRBJ2-7, with D uncertain. Germline CDR1 MGHDK, CDR2 SYGVNS. V dropped 6 bases and J dropped 2 bases, with 8 bases sitting between them. The CDR3 spans 12 residues. The CDR3 sequence: CASSLETYEQYF. DNA of the CDR3: TGTGCCAGCAGCTTAGAAACCTACGAGCAGTACTTC.

This clone was recorded once. The V call is TRBV10-3, the J call TRBJ2-7; D uncertain. The CDR3 contains 13 residues. Per the germline V gene, CDR1 is ENHRY and CDR2 is SYGVKD. V gave up 6 bases and J gave up 0 bases, with 9 bases separating them. CDR3 protein: CAIRLADSYEQYF. CDR3 coding DNA: TGTGCCATCAGGCTTGCGGACTCCTACGAGCAGTACTTC.